This T cell receptor (beta chain) was obtained from a study of response to subunit inactivated influenza vaccine. TCRdb reanalysed the RT-PCR reads using MiXCR and keeps one entry per CDR3 protein. Altogether 450,000 to 550,000 distinct CDR3 sequences are present, about 25% being singletons, with the ten largest covering approximately 1.9%. The germline CDR1 and CDR2 sequences are SGHRS and YFSETQ. The CDR3 runs to 14 residues. V was shortened by 4 bases and J by 0 bases, with 7 bases between the two germline ends. Study-level results: T cells newly recruited by each seasonal influenza vaccination are few, the authors suggested.

Remarks on this clonotype: Its antigen is still unknown.

The starting material was CD4+ T cells sorted from PBMCs, obtained about 5 days after vaccination. This TCR derives from a man in his forties or fifties who received an inactivated influenza vaccine. The chain employs TRBV5-1 and TRBJ1-4, with D possibly being TRBD1 (5 bases). The CDR3 region is CASSGAATNEKLFF. In DNA, the CDR3 is TGCGCCAGCAGCGGGGCAGCAACTAATGAAAAACTGTTTTTT.